Each of the 21 T cell receptor beta chains below was sequenced from the same sample in a study of siplizumab effects on memory and regulatory T cells. The repertoire was sequenced with immunoSEQ multiplex PCR; TCRdb's copy has only in-frame clones and lacks some. The sample contains about 85,000 clones, roughly 94% of which appear only once. The sequenced sample consisted of CD8+ T cells sorted from blood. Receptor source: a human donor in good health.

A few counts support this clone. The chain is built from TRBV7-9 and TRBJ2-7; D not certain. Looked up from germline, CDR1 is SEHNR and CDR2 is FQNEAQ (reference sequence). V lost 1 base and J 4 bases, leaving 8 bases between the germline ends. The CDR3 contains 13 residues. The CDR3 protein is CASSLDPLYEQYF. In nucleotides, the CDR3 is TGTGCCAGCAGCTTAGATCCCTTATACGAGCAGTACTTC. Based on the CDR3 plus reference TRBV7-9 and TRBJ2-7, the full variable domain is DTGVSQNPRHKITKRGQNVTFRCDPISEHNRLYWYRQTLGQGPEFLTYFQNEAQLEKSRLLSDRFSAERPKGSFSTLEIQRTEQGDSAMYLCASSLDPLYEQYFGPGTRLTVT.

The CDR3 sequence is CATLDRGRTYNEQFF. The CDR3 DNA follows: TGTGCCACCCTCGACAGGGGAAGGACCTACAATGAGCAGTTCTTC. The chain joins TRBV15 to TRBJ2-1; 8 nucleotides line up with TRBD1. Germline CDR1 LNHNV, CDR2 YYDKDF (reference sequence). CDR3 length: 15 residues. Losses at the gene ends were 8 bases for V and 2 bases for J; bases not matched to a gene: 8.

The gene calls are TRBV19 and TRBJ1-5; TRBD1 matches at 8 bases. The CDR3 has 13 residues. Trimming removed 6 bases from V and 7 bases from J; junction bases left unmatched: 5. Looked up from germline, CDR1 is LNHDA and CDR2 is SQIVND (reference sequence). The CDR3 here is CASRDRDRQPQHF. CDR3 nucleotides: TGTGCCAGTAGGGACAGGGATAGACAGCCCCAGCATTTT.

The rearrangement uses TRBV2 and TRBJ2-3; 12 nucleotides match TRBD2. The CDR3 runs 15 residues. Germline lookup yields CDR1 SNHLY and CDR2 FYNNEI. The V gene end was trimmed by 6 bases and the J gene end by 5 bases; junction bases not matched to a gene: 6. The CDR3 region is CASRELAGGVDTQYF. The CDR3 bases are TGTGCCAGCAGGGAACTAGCGGGAGGTGTAGATACGCAGTATTTT. Supplemented by reference TRBV2 and TRBJ2-3, the full variable domain reads EPEVTQTPSHQVTQMGQEVILRCVPISNHLYFYWYRQILGQKVEFLVSFYNNEISEKSEIFDDQFSVERPDGSNFTLKIRSTKLEDSAMYFCASRELAGGVDTQYFGPGTRLTVL.

The chain recombines TRBV2 with TRBJ1-1; D remains unclear. The V gene's germline CDR1 is SNHLY and CDR2 FYNNEI. The CDR3 loop spans 14 amino acids. Trimming left V 4 bases short and J 7 bases short, with 16 bases between. CDR3 sequence reads: CASSGPDGWVEAFF. The DNA of the CDR3 is TGTGCCAGCAGTGGGCCTGATGGGTGGGTTGAAGCTTTCTTT.

The chain carries TRBV7-2 and TRBJ2-7; D might be TRBD1 (5 bases). V lost 6 bases and J lost 0, with 12 bases in between. The CDR3 covers 14 residues. The germline CDR1 and CDR2 sequences are SGHTA and FQGNSA. CDR3 nucleotide sequence: TGTGCCAGCAGGCCCAGGGATGGCTCCTACGAGCAGTACTTC. The encoded protein is CASRPRDGSYEQYF. The full variable domain, with the rest looked up from reference TRBV7-2 and TRBJ2-7, is GAGVSQSPSNKVTEKGKDVELRCDPISGHTALYWYRQSLGQGLEFLIYFQGNSAPDKSGLPSDRFSAERTGGSVSTLTIQRTQQEDSAVYLCASRPRDGSYEQYFGPGTRLTVT.

The chain links TRBV19 to TRBJ2-6; D uncertain. The CDR3 contains 18 residues. CDR1 and CDR2 from the germline V gene are LNHDA and SQIVND (reference sequence). Trimming took 3 bases from V and 4 from J, leaving 19 bases between them. CDR3 residues: CASSIREPRMWGANVLTF. CDR3 bases: TGTGCCAGTAGTATTCGTGAGCCACGGATGTGGGGGGCCAACGTCCTGACTTTC.

The genes are TRBV6-6 and TRBJ2-3; D remains ambiguous. There are 13 residues in the CDR3. The germline V gene has CDR1 MNHNY and CDR2 SVGAGI (reference sequence). Trimming took off 1 base at V and 0 bases at J, with 2 bases between the two ends. CDR3 residues: CASSYFSTDTQYF. The DNA of the CDR3 is TGTGCCAGCAGTTACTTCAGCACAGATACGCAGTATTTT.

The J gene is TRBJ2-7, the V gene TRBV9; TRBD2 agrees at 8 bases. Germline V gene data show CDR1 as SGDLS and CDR2 as YYNGEE. The CDR3 covers 14 residues. With 4 bases clipped from V and 0 bases from J, the junction kept 3 bases outside the gene matches. In DNA form, the CDR3 reads TGTGCCAGCAGCCCGGGAGGGAGCTCCTACGAGCAGTACTTC. This encodes CASSPGGSSYEQYF.

The rearrangement uses TRBV11-2 and TRBJ1-6; D gene unclear. V gave up 5 bases and J gave up 0 bases, with 11 bases separating them. The CDR3 sequence is 16 residues long. The germline gives CDR1 SGHAT, CDR2 FQNNGV. CDR3: CASSRLRSSYNSPLHF. CDR3 DNA sequence: TGTGCCAGCAGCCGCCTGCGGAGCTCCTATAATTCACCCCTCCACTTT.

The chain links TRBV5-6 to TRBJ2-2; D is perhaps TRBD1 (5 bases). V lost 7 bases and J 1 base, leaving 11 bases between the germline ends. CDR1 SGHDT and CDR2 YYEEEE come from the germline V gene. The CDR3 runs to 14 residues. The CDR3, as DNA: TGTGCCAGCCACCCAGGACAGAACACCGGGGAGCTGTTTTTT. As protein: CASHPGQNTGELFF. Filled out from reference TRBV5-6 and TRBJ2-2, the complete variable domain reads DAGVTQSPTHLIKTRGQQVTLRCSPKSGHDTVSWYQQALGQGPQFIFQYYEEEERQRGNFPDRFSGHQFPNYSSELNVNALLLGDSALYLCASHPGQNTGELFFGEGSRLTVL.

CDR3 bases: TGCGCCAGCAGCTTAATAGCGGGAGGGGGCGGAGGTGAGCAGTTCTTC. This gives the protein CASSLIAGGGGGEQFF. This sequence joins TRBV5-1 and TRBJ2-1, with TRBD2 matching 11 bases. V gave up 2 bases and J gave up 9 bases; unmatched junction bases: 10. The germline V gene encodes CDR1 SGHRS and CDR2 YFSETQ. The CDR3 is 16 amino acids.

This chain uses TRBV2 with TRBJ2-7, with 10 bases aligning to TRBD2. The CDR3 runs 15 residues. V shed 4 bases, J shed 0 bases, and the junction held 3 bases outside the gene matches. Germline loops: CDR1 SNHLY, CDR2 FYNNEI. This CDR3 is CASSGGTSVSYEQYF. CDR3 coding DNA: TGTGCCAGCAGTGGAGGGACTAGCGTCTCCTACGAGCAGTACTTC.

CDR3 region: CASSLVAGDRTQYF. The CDR3 DNA reads TGTGCCAGCAGTTTGGTAGCGGGAGATCGGACCCAGTACTTC. The chain employs TRBV27 and TRBJ2-5, with 9 bases matching TRBD2. This CDR3 is 14 amino acids long. Germline V gene lookup returns CDR1 MNHEY and CDR2 SMNVEV (reference sequence). V dropped 3 bases and J dropped 7; count of bases not matched to a gene: 6.

This clone was observed a handful of times. This sequence joins TRBV28 and TRBJ1-1, with 10 bases identical to TRBD1. The CDR3 sequence is 14 residues long. The junction had 3 bases not matched to a gene; V was cut back by 5 bases and J by 3 bases. Germline V gene lookup returns CDR1 MDHEN and CDR2 SYDVKM. Here the CDR3 DNA reads TGTGCCAGCAGTGACAGGGGGCGTGACACTGAAGCTTTCTTT. This translates into CASSDRGRDTEAFF. The variable domain in full, with the rest retrieved from reference TRBV28 and TRBJ1-1, is DVKVTQSSRYLVKRTGEKVFLECVQDMDHENMFWYRQDPGLGLRLIYFSYDVKMKEKGDIPEGYSVSREKKERFSLILESASTNQTSMYLCASSDRGRDTEAFFGQGTRLTVV.

The gene calls are TRBV6-6 and TRBJ2-7, with no clear D. Germline CDR1 and CDR2: MNHNY and SVGAGI (reference sequence). This CDR3 is 14 amino acids long. The germline V and J ends were trimmed by 2 bases and 0 bases, with 8 bases remaining between them. The CDR3 loop is CASSYGRSSYEQYF. CDR3 nucleotide sequence: TGTGCCAGCAGTTACGGGCGGAGCTCCTACGAGCAGTACTTC.

The chain employs TRBV6-1 and TRBJ2-5; D gene ambiguous. The germline V gene encodes CDR1 MNHNS and CDR2 SASEGT. This CDR3 has 14 residues. Trimming removed 5 bases at V and 0 bases at J, with 10 bases between. The CDR3 region has the DNA TGTGCCAGCAGTTTACGCGGTTACCAAGAGACCCAGTACTTC. Amino acids: CASSLRGYQETQYF.

V is TRBV5-4 and J is TRBJ2-7, with 8 bases identical to TRBD1. The CDR3 extends over 14 amino acids. Trimming took 4 bases from V and 2 from J; bases not matched to a gene: 5. Germline CDR1 reads SGHNT; CDR2 reads YYREEE (reference sequence). CDR3 DNA: TGTGCCAGCAGCCCTGGCAGGGGGCCCTACGAGCAGTACTTC. Amino acids: CASSPGRGPYEQYF.

This chain connects TRBV4-2 to TRBJ2-7; D might be TRBD2 (6 bases). CDR1 is LGHNA and CDR2 is YNFKEQ in the germline V gene. The ends were cut back, 4 bases at V and 4 bases at J, with 23 bases in the middle. The CDR3 covers 17 residues. In DNA, the CDR3 is TGTGCCAGCAGCCCCACGGTCTCGGGGGAGGATATGTACGAGCAGTACTTC. This translates into CASSPTVSGEDMYEQYF.

This chain connects TRBV5-1 to TRBJ2-7, with 9 positions matching TRBD2. Trimming cost V 0 bases and J 3 bases; bases outside gene matches: 7. Germline values: CDR1 SGHRS, CDR2 YFSETQ. The CDR3 runs 16 residues. The DNA of the CDR3 is TGCGCCAGCAGCTTGGTGGCGGGAGGGTCATACTACGAGCAGTACTTC. Amino acid sequence: CASSLVAGGSYYEQYF.

This chain uses TRBV7-9 with TRBJ2-5; TRBD1 agrees at 8 bases. This CDR3 spans 14 amino acids. The germline CDR1 and CDR2 sequences are SEHNR and FQNEAQ (reference sequence). The trim removed 7 bases at V and 3 bases at J, leaving 7 bases unmatched. The CDR3 is CASTDWDRKETQYF. CDR3 coding DNA: TGTGCCAGCACGGATTGGGACAGGAAAGAGACCCAGTACTTC.